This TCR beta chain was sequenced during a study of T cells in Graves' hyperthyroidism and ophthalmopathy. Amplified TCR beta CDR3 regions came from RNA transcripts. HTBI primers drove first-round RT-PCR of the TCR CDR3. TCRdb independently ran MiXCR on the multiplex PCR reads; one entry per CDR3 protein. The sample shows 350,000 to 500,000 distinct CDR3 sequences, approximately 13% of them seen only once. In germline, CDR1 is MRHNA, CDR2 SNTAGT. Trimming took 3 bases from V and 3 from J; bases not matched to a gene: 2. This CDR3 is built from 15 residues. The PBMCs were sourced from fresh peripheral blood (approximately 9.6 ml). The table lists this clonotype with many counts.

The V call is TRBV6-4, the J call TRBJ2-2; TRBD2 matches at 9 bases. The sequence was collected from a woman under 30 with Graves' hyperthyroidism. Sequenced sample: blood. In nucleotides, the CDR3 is TGTGCCAGCAGTGAAGTAGCGGGAGACACCGGGGAGCTGTTTTTT. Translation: CASSEVAGDTGELFF.